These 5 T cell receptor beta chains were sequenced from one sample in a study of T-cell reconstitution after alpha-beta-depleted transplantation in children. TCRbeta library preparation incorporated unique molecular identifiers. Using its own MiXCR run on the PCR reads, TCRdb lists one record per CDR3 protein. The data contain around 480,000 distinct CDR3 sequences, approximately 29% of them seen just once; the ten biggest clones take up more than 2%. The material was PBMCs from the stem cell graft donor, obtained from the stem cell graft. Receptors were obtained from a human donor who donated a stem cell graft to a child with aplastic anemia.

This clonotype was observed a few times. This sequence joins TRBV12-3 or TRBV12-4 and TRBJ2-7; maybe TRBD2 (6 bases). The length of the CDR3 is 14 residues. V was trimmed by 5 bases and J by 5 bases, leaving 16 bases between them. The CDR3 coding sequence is TGTGCCAGCAGTAATTCCACTAGCCTCCACGAGCAGTACGTC. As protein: CASSNSTSLHEQYV.

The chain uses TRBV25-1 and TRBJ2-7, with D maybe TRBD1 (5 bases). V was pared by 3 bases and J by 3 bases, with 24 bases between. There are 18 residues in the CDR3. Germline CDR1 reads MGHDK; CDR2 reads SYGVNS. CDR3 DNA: TGTGCCAGCAGTGACTCCTCACCGGCAGGGCTACTCCTCTACGAGCAGTACTTC. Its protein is CASSDSSPAGLLLYEQYF.

CDR3 protein: CASSLAVAGGGDTQYF. CDR3 sequence (DNA): TGTGCCAGCAGCCTGGCGGTAGCGGGCGGAGGGGATACGCAGTATTTT. The rearrangement links TRBV7-2 to TRBJ2-3, with 7 bases lining up with TRBD2. This CDR3 region has 16 residues. Germline V gene sequence: CDR1 SGHTA, CDR2 FQGNSA. J was trimmed by 6 bases and V by 5 bases; bases with no gene match: 14.

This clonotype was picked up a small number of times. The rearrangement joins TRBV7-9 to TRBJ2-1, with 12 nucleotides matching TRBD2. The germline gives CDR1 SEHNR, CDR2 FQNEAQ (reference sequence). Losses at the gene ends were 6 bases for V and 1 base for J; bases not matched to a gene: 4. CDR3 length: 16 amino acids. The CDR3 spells CASRASGGGSYNEQFF. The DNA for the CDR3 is TGTGCCAGCAGGGCTAGCGGGGGGGGTTCCTACAATGAGCAGTTCTTC.

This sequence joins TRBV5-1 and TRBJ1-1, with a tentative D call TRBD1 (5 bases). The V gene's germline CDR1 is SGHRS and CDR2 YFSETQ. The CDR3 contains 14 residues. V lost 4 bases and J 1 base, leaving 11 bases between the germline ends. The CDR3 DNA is TGCGCCAGCAGCCTCCTCGGGACGAACACTGAAGCTTTCTTT. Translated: CASSLLGTNTEAFF.